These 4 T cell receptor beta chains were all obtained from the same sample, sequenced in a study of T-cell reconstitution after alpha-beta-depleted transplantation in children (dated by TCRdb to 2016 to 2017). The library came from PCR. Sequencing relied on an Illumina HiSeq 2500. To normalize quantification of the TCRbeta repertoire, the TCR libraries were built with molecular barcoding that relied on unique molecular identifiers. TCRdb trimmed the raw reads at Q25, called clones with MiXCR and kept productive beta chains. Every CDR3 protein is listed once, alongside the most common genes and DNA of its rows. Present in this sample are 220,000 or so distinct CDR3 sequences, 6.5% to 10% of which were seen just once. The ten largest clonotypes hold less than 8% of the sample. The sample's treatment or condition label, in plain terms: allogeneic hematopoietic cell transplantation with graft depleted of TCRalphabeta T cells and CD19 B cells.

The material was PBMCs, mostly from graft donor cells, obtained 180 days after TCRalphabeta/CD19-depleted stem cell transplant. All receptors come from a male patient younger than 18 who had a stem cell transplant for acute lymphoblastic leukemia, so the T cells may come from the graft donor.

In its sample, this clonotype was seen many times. The CDR3 loop is CASSQDIVSGTRQQYF. The CDR3 nucleotides read TGTGCCAGCAGCCAAGATATCGTCAGCGGCACCCGTCAGCAGTATTTT. This chain uses TRBV3-1 with TRBJ2-3, with D possibly matching TRBD2 (5 bases). This CDR3 has 16 amino acids. CDR1 is LGHDT, CDR2 YNNKEL, per germline (reference sequence). V was cut by 0 bases and J by 11 bases, with 21 bases left in between.

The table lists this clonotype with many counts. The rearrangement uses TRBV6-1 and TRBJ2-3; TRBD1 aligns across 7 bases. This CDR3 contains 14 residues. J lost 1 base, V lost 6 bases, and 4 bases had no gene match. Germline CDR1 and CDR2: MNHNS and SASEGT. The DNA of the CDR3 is TGTGCCAGCAGACAGGGGCTAGGCACAGATACGCAGTATTTT. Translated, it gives CASRQGLGTDTQYF.

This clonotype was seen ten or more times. CDR3 sequence: CASSARDSHTDTQYF. The CDR3 bases are TGTGCCAGCAGCGCCCGGGACTCCCACACAGATACGCAGTATTTT. The gene calls are TRBV7-2 and TRBJ2-3; tentatively, D is TRBD2 (6 bases). The CDR3 has 15 amino acids. Between the trimmed V and J ends, which lost 5 bases and 2 bases, there was a span of 14 bases. From germline, CDR1 is SGHTA and CDR2 FQGNSA. Full variable domain (outside the CDR3, taken from reference TRBV7-2 and TRBJ2-3): GAGVSQSPSNKVTEKGKDVELRCDPISGHTALYWYRQSLGQGLEFLIYFQGNSAPDKSGLPSDRFSAERTGGSVSTLTIQRTQQEDSAVYLCASSARDSHTDTQYFGPGTRLTVL.

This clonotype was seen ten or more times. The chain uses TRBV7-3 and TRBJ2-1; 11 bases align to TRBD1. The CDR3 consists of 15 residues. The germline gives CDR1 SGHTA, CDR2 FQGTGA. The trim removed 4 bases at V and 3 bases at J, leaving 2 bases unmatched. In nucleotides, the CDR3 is TGTGCCAGCAGCTACGGGACAGGGGGCTACAATGAGCAGTTCTTC. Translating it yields CASSYGTGGYNEQFF.